Each of the 11 T cell receptor beta chains below was sequenced from the same sample in a study of control samples from healthy donors and cancer patients. The assay was immunoSEQ multiplex PCR, and TCRdb's table has in-frame clones only and misses some. The profile shows approximately 30,000 clones, around 94% of them singletons. Input material: blood. These receptors all come from a man aged 60 to 75 in good health.

The CDR3 spells CSVEGTGAGQPQHF. The CDR3 DNA sequence: TGCAGCGTTGAGGGGACAGGGGCTGGTCAGCCCCAGCATTTT. J is TRBJ1-5 and V is TRBV29-1, with 10 bases matching TRBD1. V trimming: 3 bases; J trimming: 6 bases; junction bases outside the gene matches: 5. The germline V gene encodes CDR1 SQVTM and CDR2 ANQGSEA. The CDR3 consists of 14 residues.

This clone was seen a few times. J is TRBJ2-7 and V is TRBV7-9, with D uncertain. This CDR3 has 14 amino acids. In germline, CDR1 is SEHNR, CDR2 FQNEAQ (reference sequence). Trimming took off 5 bases at V and 0 bases at J, with 11 bases between the two ends. The DNA for the CDR3 is TGTGCCAGCAGCCCTCACACCAGCTCCTACGAGCAGTACTTC. It is translated as CASSPHTSSYEQYF.

The chain joins TRBV3-1 (or the pseudogene TRBV3-2) to TRBJ1-2, with D unclear. The germline V gene encodes CDR1 LGHDT and CDR2 YNNKEL (reference sequence). V was shortened by 3 bases and J by 3 bases, with 5 bases between the two germline ends. The CDR3 extends over 12 amino acids. The CDR3 sequence is CASSHWDYGYTF. The CDR3 coding sequence is TGTGCCAGCAGCCACTGGGACTATGGCTACACCTTC.

This chain links TRBV4-3 with TRBJ1-2; D is unclear. CDR3 length: 13 amino acids. Germline V CDR1 and CDR2: LGHNA, YSLEER. V lost 0 bases to trimming and J lost 4 bases, with 6 bases between them. The DNA of the CDR3 is TGCGCCAGCAGCCAAGATTCCGGCTATGGCTACACCTTC. Protein product: CASSQDSGYGYTF.

The chain couples TRBV27 to TRBJ1-5; TRBD1 matches 8 bases. V gave up 0 bases and J gave up 5 bases; unmatched junction bases: 6. The CDR3 is 16 amino acids. Germline V gives CDR1 MNHEY, CDR2 SMNVEV (reference sequence). CDR3 sequence reads: CASSLSNRGKDQPQHF. CDR3 coding DNA: TGTGCCAGCAGTTTATCGAACAGGGGGAAAGATCAGCCCCAGCATTTT.

The V and J genes are TRBV3-1 (or the pseudogene TRBV3-2) and TRBJ2-4; D unclear. CDR1 and CDR2 (germline): LGHDT, YNNKEL (reference sequence). The CDR3 covers 13 residues. Trimming left V 8 bases short and J 2 bases short, with 10 bases between. The CDR3 DNA follows: TGTGCCAGCCTGTCTCCAACCAAAAACATTCAGTACTTC. This codes for CASLSPTKNIQYF.

This chain links TRBV18 with TRBJ2-1, with a tentative D call TRBD2 (5 bases). Per the germline V gene, CDR1 is KGHSH and CDR2 is LQKENI. The length of the CDR3 is 13 residues. V was trimmed by 2 bases and J by 7 bases, leaving 9 bases between them. The CDR3 sequence: CASSPIRTNEQFF. CDR3 in DNA: TGTGCCAGCTCACCAATCAGGACTAATGAGCAGTTCTTC.

The V and J genes are TRBV5-4 and TRBJ2-3; D is undetermined. The CDR3 length is 14 residues. V lost 0 bases to trimming and J lost 0 bases, with 5 bases between them. Germline assignment: CDR1 SGHNT and CDR2 YYREEE (reference sequence). In nucleotides, the CDR3 is TGTGCCAGCAGCTTGGTACATAGCACAGATACGCAGTATTTT. Translated, it gives CASSLVHSTDTQYF.

The V gene is TRBV5-4, the J gene TRBJ2-3, with 10 bases that match TRBD1. The CDR3 has 15 residues. Germline values: CDR1 SGHNT, CDR2 YYREEE (reference sequence). The V segment lost 0 bases and the J segment 3 bases; nucleotides outside the gene matches: 1. As DNA, the CDR3 is TGTGCCAGCAGCTTGGGGGACAGGGGAACAGATACGCAGTATTTT. This translates into CASSLGDRGTDTQYF.

This rearrangement joins TRBV5-6 to TRBJ2-1; D may be TRBD2 (6 bases). The germline V gene encodes CDR1 SGHDT and CDR2 YYEEEE. This CDR3 is built from 14 residues. V lost 1 base, J lost 4 bases, and 9 bases lay in between. Written as DNA, the CDR3 is TGTGCCAGCAGCTTGCGGGACTCATACAATGAGCAGTTCTTC. Translating gives CASSLRDSYNEQFF.

V usage is TRBV5-5 and J usage is TRBJ2-7, with 7 bases matching TRBD1. V dropped 2 bases and J dropped 3; count of bases not matched to a gene: 2. CDR3 length: 13 residues. CDR1 is SGHKS, CDR2 YYEKEE, per germline (reference sequence). The CDR3 DNA reads TGTGCCAGCAGCTTCGGGACAGACTACGAGCAGTACTTC. Protein: CASSFGTDYEQYF.